This TCR beta chain originates from a study of shared clonotypes between healthy human individuals. Study-wide results and caveats: Non-shared clonotypes showed lower generation probabilities than clonotypes common to all four donors. The sole specimen, blood, was sampled, and tissue repertoires likely differ.

The CDR3 is made up of 15 amino acids. Germline loops: CDR1 SGHNT, CDR2 YENEEA. With 5 bases removed from V and 15 bases from J, the gap between germline ends came to 25 bases. In regard to this clone: Antigen specificity is unknown.

Researchers partitioned CD4+ cells into CD45RA+ naive and CD45RA-negative memory subsets. Source study methods: ImmunoSEQ sequences covered only the junction and lacked quality scores; filtering therefore differed. Sequenced by immunoSEQ multiplex PCR; TCRdb stores in-frame clones only, minus some. D and trimming were read from the DNA, whereas the V and J calls and clone size are those reported in that table. Among about 2.4 million clones listed, approximately 93% were seen once. This TCR was recovered from a man between 18 and 35 years old in good health. Some clones in this sample may be carry-over from other donors' samples. The specimen was naive CD4+ T cells from PBMCs. Noted subset: CD45RA+ positively selected. The rearrangement joins TRBV11-3 to TRBJ2-2, with D possibly being TRBD2 (7 bases). The CDR3 nucleotides are TGTGCCAGCAGCCCGGGGGGCGTCCCGGACACGGGGATGTTTTTT. Its protein is CASSPGGVPDTGMFF.